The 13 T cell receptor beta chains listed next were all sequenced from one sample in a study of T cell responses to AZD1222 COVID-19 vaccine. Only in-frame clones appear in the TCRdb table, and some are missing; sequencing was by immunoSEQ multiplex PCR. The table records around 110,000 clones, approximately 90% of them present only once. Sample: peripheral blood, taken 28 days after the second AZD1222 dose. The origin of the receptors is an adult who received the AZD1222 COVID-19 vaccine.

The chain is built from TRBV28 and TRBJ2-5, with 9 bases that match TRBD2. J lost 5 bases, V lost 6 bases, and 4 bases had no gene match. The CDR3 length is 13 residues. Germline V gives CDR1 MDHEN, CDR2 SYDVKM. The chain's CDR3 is CASSRTSEETQYF. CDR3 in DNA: TGTGCCAGCAGCCGGACTAGCGAGGAGACCCAGTACTTC. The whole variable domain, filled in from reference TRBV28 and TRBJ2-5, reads DVKVTQSSRYLVKRTGEKVFLECVQDMDHENMFWYRQDPGLGLRLIYFSYDVKMKEKGDIPEGYSVSREKKERFSLILESASTNQTSMYLCASSRTSEETQYFGPGTRLLVL.

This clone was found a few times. CDR3 sequence: CASRGGSLSGNTIYF. DNA of the CDR3: TGTGCCAGCCGCGGCGGCAGTCTATCTGGAAACACCATATATTTT. The chain combines TRBV7-9 with TRBJ1-3; D not certain. CDR3 length equals 15 residues. The V gene's germline CDR1 is SEHNR and CDR2 FQNEAQ (reference sequence). V lost 8 bases, J lost 1 base, and 15 bases lay in between.

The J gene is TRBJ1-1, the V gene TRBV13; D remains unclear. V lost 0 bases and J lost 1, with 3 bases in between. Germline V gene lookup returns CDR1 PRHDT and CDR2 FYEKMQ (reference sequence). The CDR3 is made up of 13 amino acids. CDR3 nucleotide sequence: TGTGCCAGCAGCTTAGGACAGAACACTGAAGCTTTCTTT. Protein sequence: CASSLGQNTEAFF.

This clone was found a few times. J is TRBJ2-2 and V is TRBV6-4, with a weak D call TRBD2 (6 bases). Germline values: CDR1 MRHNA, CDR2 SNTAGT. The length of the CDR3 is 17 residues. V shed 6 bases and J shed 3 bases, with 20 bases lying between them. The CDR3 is CASSPAAEGSDTGELFF. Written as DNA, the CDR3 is TGTGCCAGCAGCCCCGCAGCGGAGGGGTCGGACACCGGGGAGCTGTTTTTT.

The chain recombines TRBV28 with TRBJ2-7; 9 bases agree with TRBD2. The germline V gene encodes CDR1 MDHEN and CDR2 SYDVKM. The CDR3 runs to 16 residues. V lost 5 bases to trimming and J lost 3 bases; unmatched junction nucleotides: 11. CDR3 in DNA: TGTGCCAGCAGTAGCCCCGGGACTAGCCTCTACTACGAGCAGTACTTC. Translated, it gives CASSSPGTSLYYEQYF.

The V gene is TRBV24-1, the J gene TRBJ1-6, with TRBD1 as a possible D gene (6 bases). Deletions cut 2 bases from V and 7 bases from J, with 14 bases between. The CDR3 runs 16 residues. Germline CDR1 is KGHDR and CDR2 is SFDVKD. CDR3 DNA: TGTGCCACCAGTGATTACCGGACAGAGGAAAATTCACCCCTCCACTTT. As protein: CATSDYRTEENSPLHF.

The DNA for the CDR3 is TGTGCCAGCAGCCGCGACAGGGGGGAAGCCCAGTACTTC. Its translation: CASSRDRGEAQYF. This chain joins TRBV9 and TRBJ2-5, with TRBD1 identical over 9 bases. Trimming cost V 4 bases and J 9 bases; bases outside gene matches: 7. The CDR3 loop spans 13 amino acids. Germline V gene data show CDR1 as SGDLS and CDR2 as YYNGEE. The full variable domain, in which reference TRBV9 and TRBJ2-5 provide the parts outside the CDR3, is DSGVTQTPKHLITATGQRVTLRCSPRSGDLSVYWYQQSLDQGLQFLIQYYNGEERAKGNILERFSAQQFPDLHSELNLSSLELGDSALYFCASSRDRGEAQYFGPGTRLLVL.

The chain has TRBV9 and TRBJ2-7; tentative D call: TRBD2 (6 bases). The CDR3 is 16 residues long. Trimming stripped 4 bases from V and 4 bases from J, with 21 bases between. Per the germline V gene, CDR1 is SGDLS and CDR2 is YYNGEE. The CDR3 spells CASSPQEGGFWYEQYF. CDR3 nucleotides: TGTGCCAGCAGCCCCCAAGAGGGAGGTTTTTGGTACGAGCAGTACTTC.

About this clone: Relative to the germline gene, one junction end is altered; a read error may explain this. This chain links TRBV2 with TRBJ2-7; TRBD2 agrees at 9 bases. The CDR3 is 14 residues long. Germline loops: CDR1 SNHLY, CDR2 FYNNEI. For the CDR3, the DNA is TGTGCCAGCAGCCCCGGGACTAGCTCCGACGAGCAGTACTTC. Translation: CASSPGTSSDEQYF.

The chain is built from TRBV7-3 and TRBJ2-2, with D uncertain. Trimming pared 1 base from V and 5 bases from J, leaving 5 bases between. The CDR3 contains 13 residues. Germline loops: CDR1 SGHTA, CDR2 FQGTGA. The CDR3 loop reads CASSLNPTGELFF. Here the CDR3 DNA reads TGTGCCAGCAGCTTAAACCCTACCGGGGAGCTGTTTTTT.

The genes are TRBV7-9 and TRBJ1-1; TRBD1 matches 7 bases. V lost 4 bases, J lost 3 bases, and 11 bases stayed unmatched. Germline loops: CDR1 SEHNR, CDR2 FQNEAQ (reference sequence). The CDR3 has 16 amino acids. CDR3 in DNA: TGTGCCAGCAGCTACAGGGGTTCATGGGATTACACTGAAGCTTTCTTT. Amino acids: CASSYRGSWDYTEAFF.

The CDR3 DNA is TGTGCCAGCAGGGGGGCGGGACTAGCAGTCACCGGGGAGCTGTTTTTT. This gives the protein CASRGAGLAVTGELFF. V is TRBV5-4 and J is TRBJ2-2, with TRBD2 identical over 9 bases. Per germline, CDR1 SGHNT and CDR2 YYREEE (reference sequence). This CDR3 spans 16 amino acids. The junction had 9 bases not matched to a gene; V was cut back by 5 bases and J by 4 bases.

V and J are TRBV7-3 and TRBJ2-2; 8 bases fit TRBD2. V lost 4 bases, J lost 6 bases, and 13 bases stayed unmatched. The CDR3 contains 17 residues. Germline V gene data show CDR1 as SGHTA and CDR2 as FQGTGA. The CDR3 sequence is CASSSPSGRASAGELFF. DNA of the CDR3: TGTGCCAGCAGCTCCCCCTCCGGGAGGGCGTCGGCCGGGGAGCTGTTTTTT.